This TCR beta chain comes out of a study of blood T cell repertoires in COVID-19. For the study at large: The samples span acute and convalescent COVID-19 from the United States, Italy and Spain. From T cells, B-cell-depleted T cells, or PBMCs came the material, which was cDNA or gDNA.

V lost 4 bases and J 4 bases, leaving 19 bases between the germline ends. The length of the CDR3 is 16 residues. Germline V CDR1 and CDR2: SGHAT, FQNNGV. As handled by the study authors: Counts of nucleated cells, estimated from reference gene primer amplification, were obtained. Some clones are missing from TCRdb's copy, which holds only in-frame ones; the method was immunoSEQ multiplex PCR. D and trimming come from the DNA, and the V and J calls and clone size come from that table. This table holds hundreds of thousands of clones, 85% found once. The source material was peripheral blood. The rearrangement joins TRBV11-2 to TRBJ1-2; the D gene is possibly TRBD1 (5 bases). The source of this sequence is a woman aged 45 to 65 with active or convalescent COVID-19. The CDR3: CASSSGDYRSIYGYTF. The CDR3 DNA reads TGTGCCAGCAGCTCGGGGGACTACAGGAGTATCTATGGCTACACCTTC.